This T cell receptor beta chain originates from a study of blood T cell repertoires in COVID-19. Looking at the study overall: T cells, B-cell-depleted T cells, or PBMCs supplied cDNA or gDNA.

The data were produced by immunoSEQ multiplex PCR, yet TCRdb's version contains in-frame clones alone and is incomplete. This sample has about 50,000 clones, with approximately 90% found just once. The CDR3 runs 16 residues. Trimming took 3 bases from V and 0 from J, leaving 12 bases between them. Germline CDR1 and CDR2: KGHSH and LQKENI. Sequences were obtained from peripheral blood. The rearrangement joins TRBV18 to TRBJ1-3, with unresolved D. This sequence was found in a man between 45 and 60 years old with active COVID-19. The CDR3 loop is CASSPPTDYSGNTIYF. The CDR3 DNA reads TGTGCCAGCTCACCCCCTACAGATTACTCTGGAAACACCATATATTTT. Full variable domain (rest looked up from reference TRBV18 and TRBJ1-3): NAGVMQNPRHLVRRRGQEARLRCSPMKGHSHVYWYRQLPEEGLKFMVYLQKENIIDESGMPKERFSAEFPKEGPSILRIQQVVRGDSAAYFCASSPPTDYSGNTIYFGEGSWLTVV.